This is a list of T cell receptor beta chains from one sample in a study of T cells in Graves' hyperthyroidism and ophthalmopathy. TCRdb itself ran the multiplex PCR reads through MiXCR, one entry per CDR3 protein. This table holds about 560,000 distinct CDR3 sequences, roughly 17% found once. Sequencing input: blood. The source is a woman younger than 35 with Graves' hyperthyroidism. Both conserved end residues are part of each CDR3. D genes are given only for firm matches. A clone size is listed for some rows: how often the clone was seen (once, few, many), or a class if it is expanded.

v_call	clone_size	j_call	d_call	cdr3_nt	cdr3_aa
TRBV24-1	many	TRBJ2-3	.	TGTGCCACCAGTGATTTCGTACCAGGGATCGGGGACGGCACAGATACGCAGTATTTT	CATSDFVPGIGDGTDTQYF
TRBV2	many	TRBJ1-1	.	TGTGCCAGCAGTGGACCGCCCGAGGCTTTCTTT	CASSGPPEAFF
TRBV19	.	TRBJ2-7	.	TGTGCCAGTAGCCGGACAAAAATTTACGAGCAGTACTTC	CASSRTKIYEQYF
TRBV12-3/TRBV12-4	.	TRBJ2-3	TRBD2	TGTGCCAGCAGTACTTCTAGCGGCCACACAGATACGCAGTATTTT	CASSTSSGHTDTQYF
TRBV18	few	TRBJ1-5	.	TGTGCCAGCTCACCAGGCGCAGATTTCAATCAGCCCCAGCATTTT	CASSPGADFNQPQHF
TRBV28	.	TRBJ2-1	.	TGTGCCAGCAGTTTAGACGGGACCTACAATGAGCAGTTCTTC	CASSLDGTYNEQFF
TRBV5-6	.	TRBJ2-1	.	TGTGCCAGCAGATTTGAGGGCGCTCCTTTCAATGAGCAGTTCTTC	CASRFEGAPFNEQFF
TRBV2	many	TRBJ2-7	TRBD2	TGTGCCAGCAGTGACGTTGGGCTAGCGGGAGGGCGTTACGAGCAGTACTTC	CASSDVGLAGGRYEQYF
TRBV12-3/TRBV12-4	.	TRBJ2-2	TRBD2	TGTGCCAGCAGTGGGGGGACTAGCGGGAGTACCGGGGAGCTGTTTTTT	CASSGGTSGSTGELFF
TRBV14	few	TRBJ2-3	.	TGTGCCAGCAGCCAAGGGGAGATCGGCACAGATACGCAGTATTTT	CASSQGEIGTDTQYF
TRBV27	.	TRBJ2-1	TRBD2	TGTGCCAGCACGGGGGGGGGCCATGAGCAGTTCTTC	CASTGGGHEQFF
TRBV7-9	.	TRBJ1-2	.	TGTGCCAGCAGCTTAGTAGCGGGGGGCGGAGTAGGCTACACCTTC	CASSLVAGGGVGYTF
TRBV12-3/TRBV12-4	few	TRBJ1-5	.	TGTGCCAGCAGTCGGGGGGCGATTTCTAATCAGCCCCAGCATTTT	CASSRGAISNQPQHF
TRBV5-8	.	TRBJ2-5	TRBD2	TGTGCCAGCAGCTTGAAGAGACTAGCCCAAGAGACCCAGTACTTC	CASSLKRLAQETQYF
TRBV27	many	TRBJ2-7	TRBD1	TGTGCCAGCAGTCCCCGAACCAGGGGGCCTTACGAGCAGTACTTC	CASSPRTRGPYEQYF
TRBV28	few	TRBJ2-7	.	TGTGCCAGCAGTACGTCTACAGGCTCCTACGAGCAGTACTTC	CASSTSTGSYEQYF
TRBV30	many	TRBJ2-7	TRBD1	TGTGCCTGGAGTGGGTTCCCGGGACAGGGGAACGAGCAGTACTTC	CAWSGFPGQGNEQYF
TRBV12-3/TRBV12-4	many	TRBJ1-5	.	TGTGCCAGCAACAAGGACCTTGTCAATCAGCCCCAGCATTTT	CASNKDLVNQPQHF
TRBV3-1	many	TRBJ2-2	.	TGTGCCAGCAGCCAAGATCAGGGGTCGGCCTGGACCGGGGAGCTGTTTTTT	CASSQDQGSAWTGELFF
TRBV12-3/TRBV12-4	.	TRBJ2-6	.	TGTGCCAGCAGTTTACTCCCGGGACTCTTCTCGGGTGGGGCCAACGTCCTGACTTTC	CASSLLPGLFSGGANVLTF
TRBV4-3	few	TRBJ1-2	.	TGCGCCAGCAGCCAAGATCGGAGGGAAGGCTACACCTTC	CASSQDRREGYTF
TRBV7-9	.	TRBJ2-7	.	TGTGCCAGCGCCTTGAGGGCCTACGAGCAGTACTTC	CASALRAYEQYF
TRBV19	.	TRBJ2-2	.	TGTGCCAGTAGTGGGACAATGAACACCGGGGAGCTGTTTTTT	CASSGTMNTGELFF
TRBV12-3/TRBV12-4	many	TRBJ2-1	.	TGTGCCAGCAGTACTATCAATGAGCAGTTCTTC	CASSTINEQFF
TRBV11-3	few	TRBJ2-5	TRBD2	TGTGCCAGCAGCTCAGACTGGACAGGCGGGGGGGAAGAGACCCAGTACTTC	CASSSDWTGGGEETQYF
TRBV12-3/TRBV12-4	many	TRBJ1-2	TRBD1	TGTGCCAGCAGTTTTATTACCGGGACAGCCTATGGCTACACCTTC	CASSFITGTAYGYTF
TRBV6-2/TRBV6-3	many	TRBJ2-3	.	TGTGCCAGCAGCCACCTCGGGAAGGTGAGCACAGATACGCAGTATTTT	CASSHLGKVSTDTQYF
TRBV20-1	few	TRBJ2-1	TRBD2	TGCAGTGCTAGAGATCTAGCGGGGAGGTACAATGAGCAGTTCTTC	CSARDLAGRYNEQFF
TRBV20-1	many	TRBJ2-1	TRBD2	TGCAGTGCTATCCCTAGCGGGAGGGGCAATGAGCAGTTCTTC	CSAIPSGRGNEQFF
TRBV6-2/TRBV6-3	.	TRBJ2-1	TRBD2	TGTGCCAGCAGTTACGGGACTAGCGCGAACAATGAGCAGTTCTTC	CASSYGTSANNEQFF
TRBV6-2/TRBV6-3	few	TRBJ2-7	.	TGTGCCAGCAGTTACCTAAGCGGCGTCTACGAGCAGTACTTC	CASSYLSGVYEQYF
TRBV7-9	many	TRBJ1-1	.	TGTGCCAGCAGCGACACGACTCGTGGGGACACTGAAGCTTTCTTT	CASSDTTRGDTEAFF
TRBV28	few	TRBJ2-1	TRBD2	TGTGCCAGCAGTGGGCGGGTGATCGGGACTAGCGGCAATGAGCAGTTCTTC	CASSGRVIGTSGNEQFF
TRBV7-9	many	TRBJ1-2	TRBD1	TGTGCCAGCAGCTTAGCGCCAAGCGGGACAGGTTCCTACACCTTC	CASSLAPSGTGSYTF
TRBV12-3/TRBV12-4	.	TRBJ2-2	TRBD2	TGTGCCAGCAGTGCCCGACTAGCGGGAGCTGCCACCGGGGAGCTGTTTTTT	CASSARLAGAATGELFF
TRBV28	many	TRBJ1-2	.	TGTGCCAGCAGTTTCAGTCAGCCAGCTAACTATGGCTACACCTTC	CASSFSQPANYGYTF
TRBV15	many	TRBJ2-5	.	TGTGCCACCAGCAGAGATCGTATGCCGGTCGAGACCCAGTACTTC	CATSRDRMPVETQYF
TRBV20-1	.	TRBJ2-2	.	TGCAGTGCTAGCGACTCACCCGTTAACACCGGGGAGCTGTTTTTT	CSASDSPVNTGELFF
TRBV7-8	many	TRBJ2-7	.	TGTGCCAGCAGCTTAGCGCTAACGAGCGCGAGCTCCTACGAGCAGTACTTC	CASSLALTSASSYEQYF
TRBV6-1	many	TRBJ2-1	.	TGTGCCAGCAGTTCCGAGGGCCACAATGAGCAGTTCTTC	CASSSEGHNEQFF
TRBV18	.	TRBJ2-1	TRBD2	TGTGCCAGCTCACCAGGGGGGACTAGCGGTTTTCAGTTCTTC	CASSPGGTSGFQFF
TRBV5-1	many	TRBJ2-3	.	TGCGCCAGCAGCTTGGAGGTCCGTAGCACAGATACGCAGTATTTT	CASSLEVRSTDTQYF
TRBV28	many	TRBJ2-7	.	TGTGCCAGCAGAAATAGCGTTTACGAGCAGTACTTC	CASRNSVYEQYF
TRBV5-1	few	TRBJ2-5	.	TGCGCCAGCAGCTCCATGAGTGGGCGTCCGACTTGGGAGACCCAGTACTTC	CASSSMSGRPTWETQYF
TRBV24-1	.	TRBJ2-2	TRBD2	TGTGCCACCAGTGATTTGTATCGGACTAGCGGGGACACCGGGGAGCTGTTTTTT	CATSDLYRTSGDTGELFF